The rows below give T cell receptor beta chains drawn from one sample of a study of blood T cells in healthy people across ages. TCRdb recomputed calls from the 5' RACE reads with MiXCR, one row per CDR3 protein. The sample yields about 1,500,000 distinct CDR3 sequences, about 43% seen once. Sequencing was done on a sample of blood. Receptor source: a woman aged 18-29 years in good health. Each CDR3 is given with its conserved first and last residue. D genes are given only for firm matches. Only part of the rows carry a size: once, few, many, or a class if the clone is expanded.

few	TRBJ1-2	TRBV25-1	NA	TGTGCCAGCAGTGAGTTATCATCCCGGATCACCTTC	CASSELSSRITF
few	TRBJ1-1	TRBV4-2	NA	TGTGCCAGCAGCCCAGAGGGGGACGTGGACACTGAAGCTTTCTTT	CASSPEGDVDTEAFF
NA	TRBJ2-1	TRBV20-1	NA	TGCAGTGCTGCTAGCGGAGGGGGAAATGAGCAGTTCTTC	CSAASGGGNEQFF
few	TRBJ1-3	TRBV15	NA	TGTGCCACCAGCGTGACCGACAGCTTTGGAAACACCATATATTTT	CATSVTDSFGNTIYF
NA	TRBJ1-2	TRBV28	NA	TGTGCCAGCAGTTACGAGGGCGCAAACTATGGCTACACCTTC	CASSYEGANYGYTF
many	TRBJ2-3	TRBV20-1	NA	TGCAGTGCTGCCTCCGGAACAGATACGCAGTATTTT	CSAASGTDTQYF
once	TRBJ2-1	TRBV14	NA	TGTGCCGGCAGCCAAGTAGGGGTCATTATCGTCTACAATGAGCAGTTCTTC	CAGSQVGVIIVYNEQFF
NA	TRBJ2-7	TRBV4-1	TRBD1	TGCGCCAGCAGCCAAGGGACAGGGGTCGAGCAGTACTTC	CASSQGTGVEQYF
NA	TRBJ1-2	TRBV6-1	NA	TGTGCCAGCAGTCCACCCAACTATCAGGGATCTGGCTACACCTTC	CASSPPNYQGSGYTF
NA	TRBJ2-7	TRBV12-3/TRBV12-4	TRBD1	TGTGCCAGCAGTTTAGGGACAGGGTTCCACGAGCAGTACTTC	CASSLGTGFHEQYF
NA	TRBJ2-7	TRBV24-1	TRBD2	TGTGCCACCAGTGACGGACTAGCGGGGGTCTACGAGCAGTACTTC	CATSDGLAGVYEQYF
NA	TRBJ2-3	TRBV2	TRBD2	TGTGCCAGCAGTGAGCTAGCGGGTCTTATCACAGATACGCAGTATTTT	CASSELAGLITDTQYF
NA	TRBJ1-2	TRBV6-5	NA	TGTGCCAGCAGTCCTCCTGGCAGTAACTATGGCTACACCTTC	CASSPPGSNYGYTF
NA	TRBJ2-7	TRBV29-1	TRBD2	TGCAGCGTGGTAGCGGGAGGGGTCGATGAGCAGTACTTC	CSVVAGGVDEQYF
NA	TRBJ1-4	TRBV6-5	NA	TGTGCCAGCAGTTACTCGTCGGCCTTCGGAGAAAAACTGTTTTTT	CASSYSSAFGEKLFF
NA	TRBJ2-5	TRBV12-3/TRBV12-4	NA	TGTGCCAGCACCAAAACGGGTACAATTATTTACAATGAGCAGTACTTC	CASTKTGTIIYNEQYF
few	TRBJ2-1	TRBV12-5	NA	TGTGCTAGTGGGATACGAAGCTCCTACAATGAGCAGTTCTTC	CASGIRSSYNEQFF
NA	TRBJ1-5	TRBV30	NA	TGTGCCTGGAGTGTAGGAGTTCAGCCCCAGCATTTT	CAWSVGVQPQHF
few	TRBJ2-3	TRBV10-3	NA	TGTGCCATCAGTCTAGCTTATGGAGATACGCAGTATTTT	CAISLAYGDTQYF
few	TRBJ2-1	TRBV6-2/TRBV6-3	TRBD2	TGTGCCAGCACCCTCAGGCGGGGGGGGTTAAACAATGAGCAGTTCTTC	CASTLRRGGLNNEQFF
few	TRBJ2-6	TRBV20-1	NA	TGCAGTGCTAGAGTGGAAGGGCTTGCCGGGGCCAACGTCCTGACTTTC	CSARVEGLAGANVLTF
few	TRBJ2-1	TRBV7-9	NA	TGTGCCAGCAGCGCCTATAGCGGCAATGAGCAGTTCTTC	CASSAYSGNEQFF
few	TRBJ2-6	TRBV20-1	TRBD1	TGCAGTGCCAGGGGGAAGGAGATCTCTGGGGCCAACGTCCTGACTTTC	CSARGKEISGANVLTF